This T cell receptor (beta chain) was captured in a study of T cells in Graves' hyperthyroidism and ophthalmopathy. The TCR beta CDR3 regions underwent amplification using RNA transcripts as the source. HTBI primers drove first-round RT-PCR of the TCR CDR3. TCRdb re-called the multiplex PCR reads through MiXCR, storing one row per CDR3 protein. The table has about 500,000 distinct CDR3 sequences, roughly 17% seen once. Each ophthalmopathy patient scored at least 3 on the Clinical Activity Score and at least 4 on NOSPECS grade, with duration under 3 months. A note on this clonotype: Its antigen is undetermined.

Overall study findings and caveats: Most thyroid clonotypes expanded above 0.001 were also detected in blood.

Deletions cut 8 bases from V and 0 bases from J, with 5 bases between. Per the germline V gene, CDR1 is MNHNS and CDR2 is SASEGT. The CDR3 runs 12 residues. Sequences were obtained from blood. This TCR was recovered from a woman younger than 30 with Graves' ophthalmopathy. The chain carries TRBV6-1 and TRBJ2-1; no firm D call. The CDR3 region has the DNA TGTGCCAGCCGAGACTCCTACAATGAGCAGTTCTTC. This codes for CASRDSYNEQFF.